These 18 T cell receptor beta chains came from one sample sequenced in a study of T-cell reconstitution after alpha-beta-depleted transplantation in children. Molecular barcoding with unique molecular identifiers was used for the TCRbeta library. MiXCR was run by TCRdb on the PCR reads, yielding one entry per CDR3 protein. The table has 60,000 to 100,000 distinct CDR3 sequences, roughly 20% seen once. Specimen: PBMCs, mostly from graft donor cells, collected 360 days after TCRalphabeta/CD19-depleted stem cell transplant. The receptors originated from a male patient between 2 and 15 years old who had a stem cell transplant for acute lymphoblastic leukemia, so the T cells may come from the graft donor.

The chain joins TRBV7-2 to TRBJ2-1; TRBD2 matches at 14 bases. CDR3 size: 18 residues. Germline CDR1 is SGHTA and CDR2 is FQGNSA. Trimming at V came to 0 bases and at J to 10 bases, leaving 11 bases not matched to a gene. DNA of the CDR3: TGTGCCAGCAGCTTAGCCAACCGGGGACTAGCGGGAGTTTGGGAGCAGTTCTTC. This codes for CASSLANRGLAGVWEQFF.

The gene calls are TRBV5-1 and TRBJ2-2, with 11 nucleotides matching TRBD1. Losses at the gene ends were 4 bases for V and 4 bases for J; bases not matched to a gene: 6. There are 16 residues in the CDR3. The germline V gene encodes CDR1 SGHRS and CDR2 YFSETQ. Here the CDR3 reads CASSPTGTGGTGELFF. The CDR3 DNA is TGCGCCAGCAGCCCCACCGGGACAGGGGGCACCGGGGAGCTGTTTTTT.

The chain is built from TRBV11-3 and TRBJ2-5, with 10 bases matching TRBD2. Trimming took 5 bases from V and 9 from J; bases not matched to a gene: 9. CDR1 and CDR2 (germline): SGHNT, YENEEA. The CDR3 has 14 amino acids. In nucleotides, the CDR3 is TGTGCCAGCAGCGCCAGGGACAGCGGGAGGGCCCAGTACTTC. This codes for CASSARDSGRAQYF.

The table lists this clonotype with a few counts. The chain employs TRBV6-2 or TRBV6-3 and TRBJ2-6; 11 bases align to TRBD2. CDR1 and CDR2 from the germline V gene are MNHEY and SVGEGT. This CDR3 is 19 amino acids long. V lost 4 bases and J lost 0; bases outside the gene matches: 8. For the CDR3, the DNA is TGTGCCAGCAGTTCACTAGCGGGAGCTACGATCTCTGGGGCCAACGTCCTGACTTTC. As protein: CASSSLAGATISGANVLTF.

CDR3 nucleotides: TGCAGTGCTCTGAGTAGCGGGAGGGCCCAAGAGACCCAGTACTTC. It yields the protein CSALSSGRAQETQYF. The chain is built from TRBV20-1 and TRBJ2-5; 11 bases map to TRBD2. With V trimmed by 5 bases and J by 1 base, 6 bases remained unmatched. Germline values: CDR1 DFQATT, CDR2 SNEGSKA (reference sequence). This CDR3 has 15 amino acids.

The chain links TRBV11-3 to TRBJ2-4; D unresolved. CDR3 length: 15 residues. The germline V and J ends were trimmed by 1 base and 0 bases, with 7 bases remaining between them. Per the germline V gene, CDR1 is SGHNT and CDR2 is YENEEA. The DNA for the CDR3 is TGTGCCAGCAGCTTAGTTCCGACAGCCAAAAACATTCAGTACTTC. This gives the protein CASSLVPTAKNIQYF.

The chain recombines TRBV15 with TRBJ2-5, with a weak D call TRBD2 (5 bases). Trimming cost V 0 bases and J 5 bases, with 10 bases left between them. Germline V lookup: CDR1 LNHNV, CDR2 YYDKDF (reference sequence). The CDR3 loop spans 14 amino acids. In DNA form, the CDR3 reads TGTGCCACCAGCAGAGAAGGGCGGGTGGAGACCCAGTACTTC. Translating it yields CATSREGRVETQYF.

This clonotype was detected only a few times. The genes are TRBV4-2 and TRBJ2-1, with 12 bases lining up with TRBD2. Looked up from germline, CDR1 is LGHNA and CDR2 is YNFKEQ. CDR3 length equals 19 residues. Trimming cost V 5 bases and J 0 bases; bases outside gene matches: 11. The CDR3 nucleotides are TGTGCCAGCAGCGCTAGCGGGAGGGACCCAAAAAGCTCCTACAATGAGCAGTTCTTC. Translating gives CASSASGRDPKSSYNEQFF.

This clonotype was found a few times. This rearrangement joins TRBV12-3 or TRBV12-4 to TRBJ2-1, with TRBD2 identical over 11 bases. The CDR3 runs to 15 residues. Trimming cost V 5 bases and J 3 bases; bases outside gene matches: 3. The CDR3 bases are TGTGCCAGCAGTAGGACTAGCGGGCGCTACAATGAGCAGTTCTTC. It specifies CASSRTSGRYNEQFF.

This clonotype was counted between two and nine times. This chain links TRBV5-1 with TRBJ1-6; D not resolved. V lost 0 bases and J 8 bases, leaving 6 bases between the germline ends. The CDR3 runs 13 residues. Germline lookup yields CDR1 SGHRS and CDR2 YFSETQ. The CDR3 region has the DNA TGCGCCAGCAGCTTGGTTTGGGATTCACCCCTCCACTTT. It codes for CASSLVWDSPLHF.

Only a few counts were recorded for this clonotype. This rearrangement joins TRBV29-1 to TRBJ2-1; D may match TRBD1 or TRBD2 (5 bases each). In germline, CDR1 is SQVTM, CDR2 ANQGSEA. The V end was cut by 6 bases, the J end by 3 bases, with 9 bases between. The CDR3 extends over 12 amino acids. CDR3 sequence reads: CSVGVYYNEQFF. For the CDR3, the DNA is TGCAGCGTGGGGGTTTACTACAATGAGCAGTTCTTC.

This clonotype has more than one count but fewer than ten. The chain couples TRBV12-3 or TRBV12-4 to TRBJ2-2; 8 positions match TRBD1. The CDR3 extends over 15 amino acids. After removal of 1 base from V and 4 bases from J, the junction contained 2 bases not matched to a gene. The CDR3 DNA is TGTGCCAGCAGTTTAGGCAGGGGGCCCACCGGGGAGCTGTTTTTT. Translating it yields CASSLGRGPTGELFF.

The chain carries TRBV5-1 and TRBJ2-1, with D uncertain. Trimming took off 7 bases at V and 5 bases at J, with 22 bases between the two ends. The CDR3 consists of 16 residues. Germline CDR1 and CDR2: SGHRS and YFSETQ. The DNA for the CDR3 is TGCGCCAGCGGCCCCCTCCGGCCAGGCCCTAACAATGAGCAGTTCTTC. This codes for CASGPLRPGPNNEQFF.

A few counts support this clonotype. The V call is TRBV5-1, the J call TRBJ2-1; TRBD2 agrees at 10 bases. Germline lookup yields CDR1 SGHRS and CDR2 YFSETQ. The trim removed 4 bases at V and 6 bases at J, leaving 13 bases unmatched. The CDR3 sequence is 17 residues long. Here the CDR3 reads CASSLDKREGRGNEQFF. CDR3 nucleotide sequence: TGCGCCAGCAGCCTGGACAAGCGGGAGGGCCGAGGCAATGAGCAGTTCTTC.

Many counts were recorded for this clonotype. The chain recombines TRBV5-1 with TRBJ2-3; D is perhaps TRBD2 (6 bases). CDR3 size: 14 residues. Trimming stripped 4 bases from V and 3 bases from J, with 12 bases between. Germline V gene data show CDR1 as SGHRS and CDR2 as YFSETQ. In nucleotides, the CDR3 is TGCGCCAGCAGCGCCCGACTAGGGACAGATACGCAGTATTTT. Its protein product is CASSARLGTDTQYF.

At least ten counts were recorded for this clonotype. The chain carries TRBV5-1 and TRBJ2-3; 9 nucleotides align to TRBD2. V lost 4 bases to trimming and J lost 1 base; unmatched junction nucleotides: 16. The CDR3 runs to 19 residues. CDR1 is SGHRS, CDR2 YFSETQ, per germline. The CDR3 DNA is TGCGCCAGCAGCCCCGTTGGTAGCGGGAGTAGAATAGGCACAGATACGCAGTATTTT. Its protein product is CASSPVGSGSRIGTDTQYF.

The rearrangement uses TRBV7-9 and TRBJ2-7; perhaps TRBD1 as D (6 bases). The CDR3 has 15 residues. The germline CDR1 and CDR2 sequences are SEHNR and FQNEAQ (reference sequence). V was cut by 6 bases and J by 6 bases, with 21 bases left in between. CDR3 residues: CASSNSGHLAFEQYF. In DNA form, the CDR3 reads TGTGCCAGCAGTAACTCGGGACACTTGGCCTTCGAGCAGTACTTC.

This clonotype was recorded a few times. The chain couples TRBV5-1 to TRBJ2-5; no reliable D call. CDR1 SGHRS and CDR2 YFSETQ come from the germline V gene. CDR3 length: 11 amino acids. The ends were cut back, 7 bases at V and 3 bases at J, with 7 bases in the middle. The CDR3 DNA follows: TGCGCCAGCGGGGTAAAAGAGACCCAGTACTTC. It codes for CASGVKETQYF.